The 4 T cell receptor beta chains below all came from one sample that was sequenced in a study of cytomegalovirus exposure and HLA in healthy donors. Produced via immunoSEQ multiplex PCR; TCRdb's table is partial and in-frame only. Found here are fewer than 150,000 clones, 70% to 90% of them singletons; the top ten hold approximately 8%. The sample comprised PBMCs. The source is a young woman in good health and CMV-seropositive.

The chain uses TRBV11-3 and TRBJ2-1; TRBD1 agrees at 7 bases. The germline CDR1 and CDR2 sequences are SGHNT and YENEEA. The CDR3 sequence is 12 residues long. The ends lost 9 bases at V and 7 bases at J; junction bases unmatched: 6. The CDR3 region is CASRDSGNEQFF. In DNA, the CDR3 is TGTGCCAGTCGGGACAGTGGGAATGAGCAGTTCTTC.

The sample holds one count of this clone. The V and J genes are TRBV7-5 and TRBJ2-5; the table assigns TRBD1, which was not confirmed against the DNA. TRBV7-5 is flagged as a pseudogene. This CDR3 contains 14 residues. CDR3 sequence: CVRSLRDSQETQYF. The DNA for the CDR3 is TGTGTCAGAAGCCTACGGGACAGCCAAGAGACCCAGTACTTC.

The CDR3 protein is CASSLGWGATDTQYF. CDR3 nucleotide sequence: TGTGCCAGCAGCTTGGGGTGGGGAGCCACAGATACGCAGTATTTT. V usage is TRBV5-6 and J usage is TRBJ2-3; TRBD2 might be the D (5 bases). This CDR3 comprises 15 residues. V lost 0 bases, J lost 2 bases, and 10 bases lay in between. CDR1 is SGHDT, CDR2 YYEEEE, per germline.

CDR3 nucleotides: TGTGCCAGCAGCTTAATCTCAGGGGCCGGGGAGCTGTTTTTT. Its translation is CASSLISGAGELFF. The rearrangement uses TRBV7-2 and TRBJ2-2; tentative D call: TRBD1 (6 bases). Germline V CDR1 and CDR2: SGHTA, FQGNSA. The length of the CDR3 is 14 residues. V shed 2 bases and J shed 6 bases, with 10 bases lying between them. The full variable domain, with the rest looked up from reference TRBV7-2 and TRBJ2-2, is GAGVSQSPSNKVTEKGKDVELRCDPISGHTALYWYRQSLGQGLEFLIYFQGNSAPDKSGLPSDRFSAERTGGSVSTLTIQRTQQEDSAVYLCASSLISGAGELFFGEGSRLTVL.